The rows below give T cell receptor beta chains drawn from one sample of a study of brain T cells in children with intractable seizures. Sequencing was performed with immunoSEQ multiplex PCR; in TCRdb, only in-frame clones are kept and a portion is missing. Of about 350,000 clones listed, over 90% are singletons. Material: peripheral blood, obtained roughly 5 months after surgery. Receptor source: a boy in the first two years of life with tuberous sclerosis and intractable seizures. Each CDR3 is given with its conserved first and last residue.

v_gene: TRBV27; j_gene: TRBJ1-2; CDR3aa: CASSLFPANYGYTF
v_gene: TRBV20-1; j_gene: TRBJ1-2; CDR3aa: CSARQGYGYTF
v_gene: TRBV10-1; j_gene: TRBJ2-2; CDR3aa: CASSEALGGTGELFF
v_gene: TRBV4-1; j_gene: TRBJ1-5; CDR3aa: CASSQDRTGNQPQHF
v_gene: TRBV18; j_gene: TRBJ2-5; CDR3aa: CASSPALIEGHETQYF
v_gene: TRBV4-2; j_gene: TRBJ1-5; CDR3aa: CASSQDSNQPQHF
v_gene: TRBV29-1; j_gene: TRBJ1-1; CDR3aa: CSVTGTVNTEAFF
v_gene: TRBV6-6; j_gene: TRBJ2-6; CDR3aa: CASSPKQGNGANVLTF
v_gene: TRBV6-5; j_gene: TRBJ1-4; CDR3aa: CASSYIRGVGNEKLFF
v_gene: TRBV5-4; j_gene: TRBJ1-1; CDR3aa: CASSFGGQNTEAFF
v_gene: TRBV5-6; j_gene: TRBJ2-7; CDR3aa: CASSSDELGPVAEQYF
v_gene: TRBV5-4; j_gene: TRBJ1-5; CDR3aa: CASSSQGQPQHF
v_gene: TRBV10-3; j_gene: TRBJ2-6; CDR3aa: CAISESTFSGANVLTF
v_gene: TRBV24-1; j_gene: TRBJ2-7; CDR3aa: CATRHSRDEQYF
v_gene: TRBV5-3; j_gene: TRBJ2-3; CDR3aa: CARSLGSAGGPRCTQYF
v_gene: TRBV23-1; j_gene: TRBJ2-3; CDR3aa: CASTTLSTGGFTDTQYF
v_gene: TRBV27; j_gene: TRBJ1-1; CDR3aa: CANSGRMNTEAFF
v_gene: TRBV7-2; j_gene: TRBJ1-1; CDR3aa: CASSPGPPYEDAEAFF
v_gene: TRBV5-4; j_gene: TRBJ1-3; CDR3aa: CASSLNSGNTIYF
v_gene: TRBV9; j_gene: TRBJ1-5; CDR3aa: CASSVGKGPYYNQPQHF
v_gene: TRBV6-5; j_gene: TRBJ2-7; CDR3aa: CASKPLQGRYEQYF
v_gene: TRBV3-1/TRBV3-2; j_gene: TRBJ2-1; CDR3aa: CASSQGLADLSYNEQFF
v_gene: TRBV16; j_gene: TRBJ2-7; CDR3aa: CASSQGGAGEQYF
v_gene: TRBV6-5; j_gene: TRBJ1-5; CDR3aa: CASLKAGVKQPQHF
v_gene: TRBV6-5; j_gene: TRBJ1-6; CDR3aa: CASSSPGQPNSPLHF
v_gene: TRBV11-2; j_gene: TRBJ1-1; CDR3aa: CASSSRDRVRRTEAFF
v_gene: TRBV10-1; j_gene: TRBJ2-1; CDR3aa: CASPGGTSWYGVEGEQFF
v_gene: TRBV7-9; j_gene: TRBJ1-1; CDR3aa: CASSPTSGLQNTEAFF
v_gene: TRBV7-2; j_gene: TRBJ1-2; CDR3aa: CASSLRGRSWRGYGYTF
v_gene: TRBV11-1; j_gene: TRBJ1-2; CDR3aa: CASSPHPGQGGNGYTF
v_gene: TRBV5-6; j_gene: TRBJ1-4; CDR3aa: CASSLGQRGEKLFF
v_gene: TRBV7-9; j_gene: TRBJ1-6; CDR3aa: CASSPDRGSSYNSPLHF
v_gene: TRBV19; j_gene: TRBJ1-1; CDR3aa: CASRLDRENTEAFF
v_gene: TRBV19; j_gene: TRBJ1-4; CDR3aa: CASKPNPTPNEKLFF
v_gene: TRBV10-3; j_gene: TRBJ2-3; CDR3aa: CAISAGDTQYF
v_gene: TRBV27; j_gene: TRBJ2-7; CDR3aa: CASRSLAGDSYEQYF
v_gene: TRBV2; j_gene: TRBJ2-1; CDR3aa: CASRRTPSSYNEQFF
v_gene: TRBV5-1; j_gene: TRBJ1-1; CDR3aa: CASSSMTHREVAEAFF
v_gene: TRBV5-4; j_gene: TRBJ2-7; CDR3aa: CASSPGTSGSREQYF
v_gene: TRBV6-2/TRBV6-3; j_gene: TRBJ2-7; CDR3aa: CASSPSSGRAFHYEQYF